The T cell receptor beta chain under discussion was sequenced for a study of control samples from healthy donors and cancer patients. The germline gives CDR1 SGHDN, CDR2 FVKESK. Trimming stripped 3 bases from V and 7 bases from J, with 18 bases between. The CDR3 contains 15 residues. The protocol was immunoSEQ multiplex PCR, while the TCRdb copy is restricted to in-frame clones and leaves out a portion. The sample totals approximately 190,000 clones; its top ten clones hold under 2.5%. This clonotype originated in a woman in her 30s in good health. The specimen sequenced was blood. V usage is TRBV14 and J usage is TRBJ1-2; D gene uncertain. CDR3 nucleotide sequence: TGTGCCAGCAGCCAGCACGGCGCCTCTTCGGCTGGCTACACCTTC. Amino acid sequence: CASSQHGASSAGYTF. The full variable domain, rest sourced from reference TRBV14 and TRBJ1-2, is EAGVTQFPSHSVIEKGQTVTLRCDPISGHDNLYWYRRVMGKEIKFLLHFVKESKQDESGMPNNRFLAERTGGTYSTLKVQPAELEDSGVYFCASSQHGASSAGYTFGSGTRLTVV.